The 22 T cell receptor beta chains listed next were all sequenced from one sample in a study of blood T cell repertoires in COVID-19. Assay: immunoSEQ multiplex PCR; the TCRdb copy retains only in-frame clones and omits some. The sample records roughly 150,000 clones, around 89% being singletons. Material: peripheral blood. These receptors all come from a man aged 50 to 59 who had recovered from COVID-19.

This rearrangement joins TRBV5-1 to TRBJ1-1; D might be TRBD1 (5 bases). Looked up from germline, CDR1 is SGHRS and CDR2 is YFSETQ. The CDR3 runs to 15 residues. Trimming removed 0 bases from V and 0 bases from J, with 9 bases in between. CDR3 coding DNA: TGCGCCAGCAGCTTGGTGAGGACAATGAACACTGAAGCTTTCTTT. Encoded protein: CASSLVRTMNTEAFF.

The J gene is TRBJ2-7, the V gene TRBV28, with D possibly TRBD1 on 6 matching bases. V was cut by 6 bases and J by 1 base, with 16 bases left in between. CDR3 length equals 15 residues. Per the germline V gene, CDR1 is MDHEN and CDR2 is SYDVKM. The CDR3 loop reads CASRGIYQGSYEQYF. In DNA form, the CDR3 reads TGTGCCAGCAGGGGAATATACCAGGGGTCCTACGAGCAGTACTTC.

The V call is TRBV7-3, the J call TRBJ2-1, with TRBD2 matching over 12 bases. There are 16 residues in the CDR3. Germline assignment: CDR1 SGHTA and CDR2 FQGTGA. After removal of 4 bases from V and 5 bases from J, the junction contained 6 bases not matched to a gene. CDR3 in DNA: TGTGCCAGCAGCTCGGCTAGCGGGAGGGGCAACAATGAGCAGTTCTTC. This translates into CASSSASGRGNNEQFF.

The chain carries TRBV12-3 or TRBV12-4 and TRBJ2-1; TRBD1 matches 7 bases. V was pared by 8 bases and J by 7 bases, with 5 bases of the junction left unmatched. This CDR3 spans 12 amino acids. The CDR3: CASRGTVNEQFF. CDR3 DNA: TGTGCCAGCCGTGGGACAGTGAATGAGCAGTTCTTC.

The V call is TRBV2, the J call TRBJ2-4; 11 nucleotides line up with TRBD2. There are 17 residues in the CDR3. The germline V gene encodes CDR1 SNHLY and CDR2 FYNNEI. V shed 4 bases and J 4 bases; nucleotides not matched to a gene: 9. The CDR3 region has the DNA TGTGCCAGCAGTGTGACCCTGACTAGCGGGGATAAAAACATTCAGTACTTC. Translating it yields CASSVTLTSGDKNIQYF.

This clone appeared once. This sequence joins TRBV11-2 and TRBJ2-7; a possible D gene is TRBD2 (6 bases). Trimming cost V 3 bases and J 2 bases, with 17 bases left between them. The CDR3 runs to 16 residues. Germline values: CDR1 SGHAT, CDR2 FQNNGV. CDR3: CASSLAGPMVAYEQYF. CDR3 coding DNA: TGTGCCAGCAGCTTGGCGGGGCCCATGGTCGCCTACGAGCAGTACTTC.

The count of this clone is one. The V gene is TRBV7-9, the J gene TRBJ2-7; possibly TRBD2 for D (6 bases). V gave up 2 bases and J gave up 7 bases, with 15 bases separating them. CDR3 length: 14 residues. CDR1 is SEHNR, CDR2 FQNEAQ, per germline (reference sequence). CDR3 sequence: CASSLSGLLREQYF. DNA for the CDR3: TGTGCCAGCAGCTTATCGGGACTTCTTCGGGAGCAGTACTTC.

The chain has TRBV9 and TRBJ2-7, with D possibly being TRBD1 (6 bases). The germline V gene encodes CDR1 SGDLS and CDR2 YYNGEE. V was pared by 0 bases and J by 5 bases, with 15 bases between. CDR3 size: 15 residues. DNA of the CDR3: TGTGCCAGCAGCGTAGGAGGACAGTCCGTGGACGAGCAGTACTTC. Translating it yields CASSVGGQSVDEQYF.

The chain recombines TRBV5-1 with TRBJ2-7; perhaps TRBD2 as D (5 bases). Trimming took off 5 bases at V and 3 bases at J, with 15 bases between the two ends. This CDR3 region has 14 residues. Germline CDR1 SGHRS, CDR2 YFSETQ. Here the CDR3 DNA reads TGCGCCAGCAGGTCCGGACCCGGGGACTACGAGCAGTACTTC. Translating it yields CASRSGPGDYEQYF.

The V gene is TRBV21-1, the J gene TRBJ2-7; whether TRBD1, the table's D call, matches the DNA was not checked. TRBV21-1 is classified as a pseudogene. This CDR3 has 15 residues. CDR3 coding DNA: TGTGCCAGCAGCAAAGTGAAGGGGGCGCGCAACGAGCAGTACTTC. This gives the protein CASSKVKGARNEQYF.

This chain links TRBV7-3 with TRBJ2-6; weak D call: TRBD1 (6 bases). The V end was cut by 5 bases, the J end by 0 bases, with 11 bases between. The length of the CDR3 is 16 residues. Germline V gives CDR1 SGHTA, CDR2 FQGTGA. CDR3 protein: CASSRDKNSGANVLTF. DNA of the CDR3: TGTGCCAGCAGCCGGGACAAGAACTCTGGGGCCAACGTCCTGACTTTC.

The rearrangement links TRBV6-5 to TRBJ2-5; 10 bases fit TRBD2. This CDR3 has 13 amino acids. The germline gives CDR1 MNHEY, CDR2 SVGAGI. The V segment lost 9 bases and the J segment 1 base; nucleotides outside the gene matches: 2. The CDR3 coding sequence is TGTGCCAGTACTAGCGGGGCCCAAGAGACCCAGTACTTC. Its translation: CASTSGAQETQYF.

This sequence joins TRBV9 and TRBJ1-4; D is unresolved. Germline V gives CDR1 SGDLS, CDR2 YYNGEE. Trimming removed 2 bases at V and 3 bases at J, with 8 bases between. The CDR3 is made up of 14 amino acids. CDR3 nucleotides: TGTGCCAGCAGCGTGTCCGGGGCTAATGAAAAACTGTTTTTT. Translating gives CASSVSGANEKLFF.

This clone showed up just a few times. The chain has TRBV4-1 and TRBJ2-1; D gene ambiguous. This CDR3 spans 11 amino acids. The V end was cut by 3 bases, the J end by 7 bases, with 4 bases between. CDR1 and CDR2 (germline): MGHRA, YSYEKL. DNA for the CDR3: TGCGCCAGCAGCCACGGGAATGAGCAGTTCTTC. Translation: CASSHGNEQFF.

The chain links TRBV27 to TRBJ1-3; D is unclear. The germline V gene has CDR1 MNHEY and CDR2 SMNVEV (reference sequence). V shed 8 bases and J shed 2 bases, with 10 bases lying between them. The CDR3 is 13 residues long. The CDR3 reads CASYSTPGNTIYF. Here the CDR3 DNA reads TGTGCCAGCTACAGTACACCTGGAAACACCATATATTTT.

J is TRBJ2-1 and V is TRBV6-5; no reliable D call. The CDR3 contains 13 residues. CDR1 is MNHEY and CDR2 is SVGAGI in the germline V gene. Trimming removed 0 bases at V and 10 bases at J, with 10 bases between. The CDR3 here is CASSYSSSSEQFF. The CDR3 nucleotides are TGTGCCAGCAGTTACTCATCGAGTTCAGAGCAGTTCTTC.

This clone was observed once. This chain connects TRBV9 to TRBJ2-7; 8 nucleotides line up with TRBD2. Trimming at V came to 0 bases and at J to 2 bases, leaving 7 bases not matched to a gene. The CDR3 totals 16 residues. Looked up from germline, CDR1 is SGDLS and CDR2 is YYNGEE. This CDR3 reads CASSVGSSGMAYEQYF. The CDR3 coding sequence is TGTGCCAGCAGCGTAGGTAGTAGCGGGATGGCCTACGAGCAGTACTTC. Full variable domain (outside the CDR3, taken from reference TRBV9 and TRBJ2-7): DSGVTQTPKHLITATGQRVTLRCSPRSGDLSVYWYQQSLDQGLQFLIQYYNGEERAKGNILERFSAQQFPDLHSELNLSSLELGDSALYFCASSVGSSGMAYEQYFGPGTRLTVT.

This chain uses TRBV5-1 with TRBJ2-3; the D is unclear. V was pared by 2 bases and J by 2 bases, with 9 bases between. CDR3 size: 14 residues. Germline assignment: CDR1 SGHRS and CDR2 YFSETQ. CDR3 in DNA: TGCGCCAGCAGCTTCGGCGGCCCCACAGATACGCAGTATTTT. Amino acids: CASSFGGPTDTQYF. The full variable domain, in which reference TRBV5-1 and TRBJ2-3 provide the parts outside the CDR3, is KAGVTQTPRYLIKTRGQQVTLSCSPISGHRSVSWYQQTPGQGLQFLFEYFSETQRNKGNFPGRFSGRQFSNSRSEMNVSTLELGDSALYLCASSFGGPTDTQYFGPGTRLTVL.

The chain links TRBV9 to TRBJ1-1; 8 positions match TRBD1. CDR1 is SGDLS and CDR2 is YYNGEE in the germline V gene. The CDR3 covers 13 residues. Trimming removed 4 bases from V and 5 bases from J; junction bases left unmatched: 4. CDR3 loop: CASSLRQGTEAFF. In nucleotides, the CDR3 is TGTGCCAGCAGCTTGAGACAGGGGACTGAAGCTTTCTTT.

CDR3 DNA sequence: TGTGCCAGTAGTGGACGCGGGACAGGGGCTCGTGAGCAGTACTTC. Amino acids: CASSGRGTGAREQYF. The chain carries TRBV19 and TRBJ2-7; the match to TRBD1 covers 10 bases. J lost 7 bases, V lost 5 bases, and 11 bases had no gene match. Germline loops: CDR1 LNHDA, CDR2 SQIVND (reference sequence). This CDR3 is built from 15 residues.

This clone was detected only once. The chain combines TRBV7-9 with TRBJ2-2; the D is unclear. The V gene lost 0 bases and the J gene lost 3 bases, with 8 bases spanning the gap. Germline lookup yields CDR1 SEHNR and CDR2 FQNEAQ (reference sequence). CDR3 length: 15 amino acids. CDR3 DNA sequence: TGTGCCAGCAGCTTAGCCCAGATCGACACCGGGGAGCTGTTTTTT. Its translation: CASSLAQIDTGELFF.

The chain uses TRBV28 and TRBJ2-2, with 7 bases identical to TRBD2. CDR1 MDHEN and CDR2 SYDVKM come from the germline V gene. This CDR3 has 19 residues. V was pared by 4 bases and J by 0 bases, with 14 bases of the junction left unmatched. CDR3 coding DNA: TGTGCCAGCAGTTACCCAGCCTTCGCGGGACTAACGAACACCGGGGAGCTGTTTTTT. This codes for CASSYPAFAGLTNTGELFF.